The rows below give T cell receptor beta chains drawn from one sample of a study of blood T cells in healthy people across ages. A single record per CDR3 protein comes from TCRdb applying MiXCR to the 5' RACE reads. This table holds about 1,800,000 distinct CDR3 sequences, approximately 28% found once. The sequenced sample consisted of blood. The receptors here all came from a woman in her 30s in good health. The CDR3 runs from the conserved cysteine through the conserved F or W. The D gene is left open where the match is weak. Clone size is stated in some rows and not others, as once, few, many or a class when expanded.

few	TRBV29-1	TRBD2	TRBJ2-5	CSLAGINQETQYF	TGCAGTTTAGCGGGGATAAACCAGGAGACCCAGTACTTC
few	TRBV7-2	-	TRBJ1-2	CASGPGPLGYGYTF	TGTGCCAGCGGCCCTGGGCCCTTGGGGTATGGCTACACCTTC
-	TRBV12-3/TRBV12-4	-	TRBJ2-1	CASSLTTGDRYNEQFF	TGTGCCAGCAGTTTAACGACGGGGGATCGCTACAATGAGCAGTTCTTC
few	TRBV7-2	-	TRBJ2-5	CASSLVAGAAETQYF	TGTGCCAGCAGCTTAGTTGCAGGGGCTGCCGAGACCCAGTACTTC
-	TRBV3-1	TRBD2	TRBJ2-5	CASSQQGLAGRKETQYF	TGTGCCAGCAGCCAACAGGGACTAGCGGGGCGGAAAGAGACCCAGTACTTC
few	TRBV7-2	TRBD2	TRBJ2-7	CASSSTGGRGFYEQYF	TGTGCCAGCAGCTCTACGGGGGGGAGGGGTTTCTACGAGCAGTACTTC
-	TRBV4-3	TRBD2	TRBJ2-3	CASSQTSGGVTDTQYF	TGCGCCAGCAGCCAGACTAGCGGGGGCGTCACAGATACGCAGTATTTT
few	TRBV27	-	TRBJ1-1	CASSPRGDPTEAFF	TGTGCCAGCAGTCCTCGTGGGGACCCCACTGAAGCTTTCTTT
few	TRBV28	-	TRBJ1-5	CASSLGGGKFNQPQHF	TGTGCCAGCAGTTTAGGCGGGGGTAAATTCAATCAGCCCCAGCATTTT
-	TRBV10-3	TRBD1	TRBJ2-5	CATLGQYQETQYF	TGTGCCACCCTGGGACAGTATCAAGAGACCCAGTACTTC
few	TRBV24-1	-	TRBJ2-3	CATAPGGQYTDTQYF	TGTGCCACCGCCCCAGGTGGGCAGTACACAGATACGCAGTATTTT
many	TRBV6-5	-	TRBJ1-4	CASSYSGGGEKLFF	TGTGCCAGCAGTTACTCGGGAGGCGGCGAAAAACTGTTTTTT
-	TRBV7-2	-	TRBJ1-4	CASSPGEKMKLFF	TGTGCCAGCAGCCCCGGCGAGAAGATGAAACTGTTTTTT
many	TRBV7-7	-	TRBJ2-3	CASSPGPGGPDTQYF	TGTGCCAGCAGCCCCGGCCCGGGGGGCCCAGATACGCAGTATTTT
-	TRBV29-1	-	TRBJ2-3	CSVETQDTQYF	TGCAGCGTTGAGACTCAAGATACGCAGTATTTT
many	TRBV29-1	TRBD2	TRBJ2-4	CSVESFGGGGDKNIQYF	TGCAGCGTTGAAAGCTTCGGGGGCGGGGGGGACAAAAACATTCAGTACTTC
many	TRBV24-1	-	TRBJ2-5	CATSGGSGQETQYF	TGTGCCACCAGTGGAGGTAGCGGTCAAGAGACCCAGTACTTC
-	TRBV14	TRBD1	TRBJ2-5	CASSQYGTGGFAQYF	TGTGCCAGCAGCCAATACGGGACAGGGGGATTCGCCCAGTACTTC
-	TRBV4-1	-	TRBJ1-2	CASSDLVGGDYGYTF	TGCGCCAGCAGCGATCTTGTGGGAGGGGACTATGGCTACACCTTC
few	TRBV6-6	TRBD2	TRBJ2-7	CASSTGLAGRYEQYF	TGTGCCAGCAGTACGGGACTAGCGGGACGGTACGAGCAGTACTTC
-	TRBV11-3	-	TRBJ2-1	CASSLVASNEQFF	TGTGCCAGCAGCTTAGTCGCCAGCAATGAGCAGTTCTTC
many	TRBV6-5	-	TRBJ2-1	CASSPGAGEQFF	TGTGCCAGCAGTCCTGGGGCCGGTGAGCAGTTCTTC
-	TRBV2	TRBD2	TRBJ2-2	CASLPGTSVTGELFF	TGTGCCAGCCTTCCCGGGACTAGCGTCACCGGGGAGCTGTTTTTT
-	TRBV6-6	TRBD1	TRBJ1-3	CASSYGTGFSGNTIYF	TGTGCCAGCAGTTACGGGACAGGGTTCTCTGGAAACACCATATATTTT
-	TRBV2	TRBD2	TRBJ2-2	CASSVASGRAGELFF	TGTGCCAGCAGTGTTGCCAGCGGGAGAGCCGGGGAGCTGTTTTTT
-	TRBV9	-	TRBJ2-2	CASSVSTGELFF	TGTGCCAGCAGCGTTAGCACCGGGGAGCTGTTTTTT
many	TRBV5-1	TRBD1	TRBJ1-5	CASSLAGGPNQPQHF	TGTGCCAGCAGCTTGGCAGGGGGCCCGAATCAGCCCCAGCATTTT
-	TRBV7-2	TRBD2	TRBJ2-3	CASSFERGGRDTQYF	TGTGCCAGCAGCTTCGAGCGGGGGGGGCGAGATACGCAGTATTTT
few	TRBV29-1	-	TRBJ2-3	CSVEVTRTDTQYF	TGCAGCGTTGAAGTGACTCGCACAGATACGCAGTATTTT
-	TRBV6-2/TRBV6-3	TRBD2	TRBJ2-7	CASTSRGTSSYEQYF	TGTGCCAGCACCTCGCGGGGGACCAGCTCCTACGAGCAGTACTTC
few	TRBV15	-	TRBJ2-6	CATRTDRSSGANVLTF	TGTGCCACCAGGACGGACAGAAGCTCTGGGGCCAACGTCCTGACTTTC
-	TRBV6-2/TRBV6-3	TRBD2	TRBJ2-1	CASSLTSGEDINEQFF	TGTGCCAGCAGCCTGACTAGCGGGGAAGACATAAATGAGCAGTTCTTC
-	TRBV12-5	-	TRBJ2-5	CASGLDGERAQYF	TGTGCTAGTGGTTTGGATGGGGAGCGAGCCCAGTACTTC
-	TRBV4-3	-	TRBJ2-1	CASSQDFRSDEQFF	TGCGCCAGCAGCCAAGATTTTCGGAGCGATGAGCAGTTCTTC
-	TRBV30	-	TRBJ2-7	CAHSAGPHEQYF	TGTGCCCATAGCGCAGGGCCCCACGAGCAGTACTTC
-	TRBV9	-	TRBJ2-7	CASSVEGTGYEQYF	TGTGCCAGCAGCGTAGAAGGGACTGGCTACGAGCAGTACTTC
-	TRBV6-6	-	TRBJ1-5	CASRNSGNQPQHF	TGTGCCAGCAGAAATTCGGGGAATCAGCCCCAGCATTTT
few	TRBV5-6	-	TRBJ2-1	CASSFWERNYNEQFF	TGTGCCAGCAGCTTTTGGGAGAGGAACTACAATGAGCAGTTCTTC